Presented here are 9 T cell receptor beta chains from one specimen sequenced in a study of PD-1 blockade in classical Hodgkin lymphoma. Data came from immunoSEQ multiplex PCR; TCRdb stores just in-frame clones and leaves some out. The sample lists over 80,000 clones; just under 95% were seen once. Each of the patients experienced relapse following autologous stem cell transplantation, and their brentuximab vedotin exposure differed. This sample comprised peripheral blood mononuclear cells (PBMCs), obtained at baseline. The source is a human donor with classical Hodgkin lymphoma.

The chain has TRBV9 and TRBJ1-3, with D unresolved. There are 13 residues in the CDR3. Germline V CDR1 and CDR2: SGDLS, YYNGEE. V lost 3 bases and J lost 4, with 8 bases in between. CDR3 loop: CASSAPPGNTIYF. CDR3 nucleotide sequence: TGTGCCAGCAGCGCCCCCCCGGGAAACACCATATATTTT.

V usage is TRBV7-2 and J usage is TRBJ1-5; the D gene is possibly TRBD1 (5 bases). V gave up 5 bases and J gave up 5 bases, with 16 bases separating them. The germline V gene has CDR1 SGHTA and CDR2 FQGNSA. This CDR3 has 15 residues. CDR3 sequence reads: CASSRTQGYDQPQHF. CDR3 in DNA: TGTGCCAGCAGCCGGACTCAGGGATATGATCAGCCCCAGCATTTT.

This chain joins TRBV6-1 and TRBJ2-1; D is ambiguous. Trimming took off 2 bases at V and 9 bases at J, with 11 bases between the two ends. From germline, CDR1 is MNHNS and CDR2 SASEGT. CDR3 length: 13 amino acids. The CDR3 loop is CASSENRAREQFF. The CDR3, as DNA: TGTGCCAGCAGTGAAAACCGGGCTCGTGAGCAGTTCTTC.

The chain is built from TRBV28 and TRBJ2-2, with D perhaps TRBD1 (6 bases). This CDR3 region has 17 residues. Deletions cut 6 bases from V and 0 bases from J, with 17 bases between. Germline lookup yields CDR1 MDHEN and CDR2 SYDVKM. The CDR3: CASRGIQDSPNTGELFF. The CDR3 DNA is TGTGCCAGCAGGGGGATACAGGACAGCCCGAACACCGGGGAGCTGTTTTTT.

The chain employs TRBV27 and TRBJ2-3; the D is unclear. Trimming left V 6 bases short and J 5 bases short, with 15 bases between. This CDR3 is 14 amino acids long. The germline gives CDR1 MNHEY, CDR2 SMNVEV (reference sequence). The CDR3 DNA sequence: TGTGCCAGCAGCCCCTACCGGGCCAAAGATACGCAGTATTTT. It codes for CASSPYRAKDTQYF.

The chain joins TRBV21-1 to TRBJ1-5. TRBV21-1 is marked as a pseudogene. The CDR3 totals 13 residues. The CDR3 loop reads CARPGTLNQPQHF. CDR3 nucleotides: TGTGCCAGACCCGGGACGCTCAATCAGCCCCAGCATTTT.

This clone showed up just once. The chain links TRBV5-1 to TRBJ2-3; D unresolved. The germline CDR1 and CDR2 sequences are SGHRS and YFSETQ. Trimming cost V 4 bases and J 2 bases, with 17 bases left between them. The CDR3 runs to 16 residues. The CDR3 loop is CASSLGTTRITDTQYF. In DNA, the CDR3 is TGCGCCAGCAGCCTTGGCACCACACGAATCACAGATACGCAGTATTTT. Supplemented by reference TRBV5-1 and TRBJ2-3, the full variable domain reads KAGVTQTPRYLIKTRGQQVTLSCSPISGHRSVSWYQQTPGQGLQFLFEYFSETQRNKGNFPGRFSGRQFSNSRSEMNVSTLELGDSALYLCASSLGTTRITDTQYFGPGTRLTVL.

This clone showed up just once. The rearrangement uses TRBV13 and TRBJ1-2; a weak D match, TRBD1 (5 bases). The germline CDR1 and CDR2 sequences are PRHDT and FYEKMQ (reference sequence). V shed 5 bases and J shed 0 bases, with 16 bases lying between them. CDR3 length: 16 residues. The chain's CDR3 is CASSTRGREANYGYTF. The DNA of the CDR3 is TGTGCCAGCAGCACTAGGGGACGGGAAGCTAACTATGGCTACACCTTC.

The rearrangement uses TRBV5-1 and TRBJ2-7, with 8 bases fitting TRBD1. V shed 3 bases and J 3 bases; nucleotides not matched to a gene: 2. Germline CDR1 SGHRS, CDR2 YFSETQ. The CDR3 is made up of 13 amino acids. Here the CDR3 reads CASSSDRDYEQYF. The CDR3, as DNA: TGCGCCAGCAGCTCGGACAGGGACTACGAGCAGTACTTC.